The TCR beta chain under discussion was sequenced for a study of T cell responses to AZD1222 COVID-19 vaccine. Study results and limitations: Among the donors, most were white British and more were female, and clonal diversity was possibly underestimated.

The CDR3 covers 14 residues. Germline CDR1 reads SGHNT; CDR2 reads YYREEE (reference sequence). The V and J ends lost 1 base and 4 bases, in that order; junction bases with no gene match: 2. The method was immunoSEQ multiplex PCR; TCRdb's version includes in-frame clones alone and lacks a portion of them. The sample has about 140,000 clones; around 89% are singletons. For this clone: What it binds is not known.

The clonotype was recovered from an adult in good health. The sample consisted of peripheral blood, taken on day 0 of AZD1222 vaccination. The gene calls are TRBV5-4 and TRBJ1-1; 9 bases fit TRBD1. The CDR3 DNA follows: TGTGCCAGCAGCTTGACAGGGGGCCGCACTGAAGCTTTCTTT. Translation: CASSLTGGRTEAFF.